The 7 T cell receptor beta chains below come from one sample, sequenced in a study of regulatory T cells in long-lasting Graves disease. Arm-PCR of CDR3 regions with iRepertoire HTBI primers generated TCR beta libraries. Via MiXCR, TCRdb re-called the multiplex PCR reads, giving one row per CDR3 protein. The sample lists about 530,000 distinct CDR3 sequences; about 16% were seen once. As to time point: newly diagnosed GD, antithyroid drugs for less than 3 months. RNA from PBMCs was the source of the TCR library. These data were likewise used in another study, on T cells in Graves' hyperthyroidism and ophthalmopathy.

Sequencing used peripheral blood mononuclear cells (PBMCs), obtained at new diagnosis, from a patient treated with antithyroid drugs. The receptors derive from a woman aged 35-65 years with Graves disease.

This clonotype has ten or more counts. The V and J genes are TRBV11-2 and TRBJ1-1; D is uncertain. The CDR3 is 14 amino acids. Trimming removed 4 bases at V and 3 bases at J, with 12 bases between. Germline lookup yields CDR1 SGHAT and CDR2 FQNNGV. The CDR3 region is CASSSFSAYTEAFF. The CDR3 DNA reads TGTGCCAGCAGCTCATTCTCGGCCTACACTGAAGCTTTCTTT.

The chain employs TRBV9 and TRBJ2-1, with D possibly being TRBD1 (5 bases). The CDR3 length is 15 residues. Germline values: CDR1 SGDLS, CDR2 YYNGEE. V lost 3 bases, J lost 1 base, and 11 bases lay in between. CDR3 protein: CASSASDISYNEQFF. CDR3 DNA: TGTGCCAGCAGCGCCTCGGACATTTCCTACAATGAGCAGTTCTTC.

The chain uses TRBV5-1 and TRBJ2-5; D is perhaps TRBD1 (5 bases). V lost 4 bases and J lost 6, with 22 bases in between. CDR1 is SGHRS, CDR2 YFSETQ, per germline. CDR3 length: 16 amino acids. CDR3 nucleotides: TGCGCCAGCAGCACCGGTTCAGGGCAGGGTGTGAAGACCCAGTACTTC. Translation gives CASSTGSGQGVKTQYF.

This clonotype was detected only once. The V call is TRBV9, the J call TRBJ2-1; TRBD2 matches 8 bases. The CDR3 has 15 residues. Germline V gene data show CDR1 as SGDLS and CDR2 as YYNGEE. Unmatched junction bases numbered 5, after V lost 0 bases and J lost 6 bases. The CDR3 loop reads CASSVDGRGVNEQFF. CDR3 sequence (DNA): TGTGCCAGCAGCGTAGACGGGCGGGGGGTCAATGAGCAGTTCTTC.

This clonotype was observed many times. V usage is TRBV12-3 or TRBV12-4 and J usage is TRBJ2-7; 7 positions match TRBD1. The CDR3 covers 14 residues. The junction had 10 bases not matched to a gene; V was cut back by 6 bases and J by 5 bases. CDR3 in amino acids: CASRTGTDRDEQYF. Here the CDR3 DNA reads TGTGCCAGCAGAACCGGGACAGATCGGGACGAGCAGTACTTC.

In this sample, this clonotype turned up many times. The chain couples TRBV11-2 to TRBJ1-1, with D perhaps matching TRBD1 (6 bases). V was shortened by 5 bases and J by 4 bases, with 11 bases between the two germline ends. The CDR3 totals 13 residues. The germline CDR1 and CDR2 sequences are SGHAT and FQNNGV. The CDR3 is CASSPHRATEAFF. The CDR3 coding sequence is TGTGCCAGCAGCCCACACAGGGCCACTGAAGCTTTCTTT.

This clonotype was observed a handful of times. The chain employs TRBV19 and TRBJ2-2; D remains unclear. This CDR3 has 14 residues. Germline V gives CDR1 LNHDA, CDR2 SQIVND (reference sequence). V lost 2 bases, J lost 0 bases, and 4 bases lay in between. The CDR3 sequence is CASSILANTGELFF. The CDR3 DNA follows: TGTGCCAGTAGTATACTGGCGAACACCGGGGAGCTGTTTTTT.